The 6 T cell receptor beta chains listed next were all sequenced from one sample in a study of T cell responses to AZD1222 COVID-19 vaccine. Clones were read by immunoSEQ multiplex PCR, and TCRdb kept only the in-frame ones, dropping some. This repertoire shows 85,000 to 90,000 clones, 85% to 90% found once; its top ten account for approximately 5%. This specimen was peripheral blood, taken 28 days after the second AZD1222 dose. All receptors derive from an adult who received the AZD1222 COVID-19 vaccine.

The genes are TRBV5-6 and TRBJ2-1; D unclear. The V gene lost 2 bases and the J gene lost 6 bases, with 12 bases spanning the gap. The CDR3 has 14 residues. Germline CDR1 reads SGHDT; CDR2 reads YYEEEE. This chain's CDR3 is CASSFGRKINEQFF. The CDR3 nucleotides read TGTGCCAGCAGCTTCGGTCGGAAGATCAATGAGCAGTTCTTC.

The V and J genes are TRBV7-8 and TRBJ2-3; D unresolved. Germline V lookup: CDR1 SGHVS, CDR2 FQNEAQ. CDR3 length: 15 amino acids. Trimming cost V 6 bases and J 1 base, with 14 bases left between them. CDR3 amino acids: CASSVRQVGTDTQYF. In nucleotides, the CDR3 is TGTGCCAGCAGTGTCCGGCAGGTCGGCACAGATACGCAGTATTTT.

The gene calls are TRBV18 and TRBJ2-2, with a tentative D call TRBD2 (7 bases). CDR3 length equals 17 residues. Germline V gene sequence: CDR1 KGHSH, CDR2 LQKENI. Trimming removed 1 base from V and 0 bases from J, with 12 bases in between. The CDR3 region has the DNA TGTGCCAGCTCACCACAGGGAGGGACAACGAACACCGGGGAGCTGTTTTTT. It specifies CASSPQGGTTNTGELFF.

This clone was recorded a few times. The CDR3 region is CASGGRYNEQFF. The CDR3 bases are TGCGCCTCGGGGGGGCGGTACAATGAGCAGTTCTTC. The chain couples TRBV5-1 to TRBJ2-1; 8 bases align to TRBD2. CDR1 SGHRS and CDR2 YFSETQ come from the germline V gene. J lost 4 bases, V lost 10 bases, and 4 bases had no gene match. This CDR3 comprises 12 residues.

V gene TRBV2 combines with J gene TRBJ2-2, with 7 nucleotides matching TRBD1. Germline V gene sequence: CDR1 SNHLY, CDR2 FYNNEI. This CDR3 contains 15 residues. Unmatched junction bases numbered 5, after V lost 7 bases and J lost 0 bases. CDR3 loop: CASTRGRANTGELFF. The CDR3 nucleotides read TGTGCCAGCACGAGGGGGCGGGCGAACACCGGGGAGCTGTTTTTT.

The chain is built from TRBV2 and TRBJ2-3, with a weak D call TRBD2 (6 bases). Germline values: CDR1 SNHLY, CDR2 FYNNEI. The CDR3 is 15 residues long. V lost 7 bases and J lost 0, with 14 bases in between. The CDR3 loop is CASTLGLLSTDTQYF. CDR3 nucleotides: TGTGCCAGCACTCTCGGACTACTCAGCACAGATACGCAGTATTTT. The full variable domain, in which reference TRBV2 and TRBJ2-3 provide the parts outside the CDR3, is EPEVTQTPSHQVTQMGQEVILRCVPISNHLYFYWYRQILGQKVEFLVSFYNNEISEKSEIFDDQFSVERPDGSNFTLKIRSTKLEDSAMYFCASTLGLLSTDTQYFGPGTRLTVL.